The present TCR beta chain was sequenced within a study of post-analysis software for immune sequencing data. Findings and limits, study-wide: The study found TRBV5-6, TRBV5-1 and TRBV20-1 among five TRBV segments more frequent in patients than controls.

Comments on this clonotype: Its target is unknown.

Unique molecular identifiers had been added to the TCR beta cDNA libraries. TCRdb redid the calling of the PCR reads with MiXCR, one entry per CDR3 protein. The table shows over 300,000 distinct CDR3 sequences, with 30% to 45% occurring only once. Germline V gene lookup returns CDR1 MNHNY and CDR2 SVGAGI (reference sequence). This CDR3 is 14 amino acids long. V lost 7 bases and J 3 bases, leaving 15 bases between the germline ends. Sequencing was performed on blood. V gene TRBV6-6 combines with J gene TRBJ1-2; D is possibly TRBD1 (5 bases). This TCR came from a girl aged 5 to 17 with multiple sclerosis. DNA of the CDR3: TGTGCCAGCACCCGGCGGGGCAGCGACTATGGCTACACCTTC. As protein: CASTRRGSDYGYTF.